What follows are 17 T cell receptor beta chains derived from one specimen sequenced in a study of T cells in Graves' hyperthyroidism and ophthalmopathy. TCR beta CDR3 regions were amplified from RNA. First-round RT-PCR targeting the TCR CDR3 was performed with the HTBI primer set. TCRdb itself ran the multiplex PCR reads through MiXCR, one entry per CDR3 protein. The sample has approximately 220,000 distinct CDR3 sequences; about a sixth are singletons. Sequenced: blood. These receptors were obtained from a man aged 35 to 55 with Graves' hyperthyroidism.

V gene TRBV12-3 or TRBV12-4 combines with J gene TRBJ1-4; the D is unclear. Between the trimmed V and J ends, which lost 5 bases and 10 bases, there was a span of 20 bases. The CDR3 totals 15 residues. The CDR3 coding sequence is TGTGCCAGCAGTGAAACGCGGGCCCCTTCGGGAAAACTGTTTTTT. Amino acids: CASSETRAPSGKLFF.

This clonotype was seen many times. This chain joins TRBV5-1 and TRBJ2-5, with 11 bases that match TRBD1. The J segment lost 3 bases and the V segment lost 4 bases, leaving 14 bases of the junction unmatched. Germline V gene data show CDR1 as SGHRS and CDR2 as YFSETQ. The CDR3 has 18 residues. CDR3 sequence: CASSTWTGGQWEEETQYF. DNA of the CDR3: TGCGCCAGCAGCACTTGGACAGGGGGCCAGTGGGAGGAAGAGACCCAGTACTTC.

V is TRBV10-3 and J is TRBJ2-5; 9 bases fit TRBD1. V shed 6 bases and J 4 bases; nucleotides not matched to a gene: 6. The CDR3 extends over 14 amino acids. CDR1 and CDR2 from the germline V gene are ENHRY and SYGVKD. Written as DNA, the CDR3 is TGTGCCATCAGCGGACAGGGGAGGGCAGAGACCCAGTACTTC. Encoded protein: CAISGQGRAETQYF.

This clonotype was recorded many times. V is TRBV20-1 and J is TRBJ2-2; 9 nucleotides line up with TRBD2. J was trimmed by 0 bases and V by 2 bases; bases with no gene match: 7. There are 17 residues in the CDR3. CDR1 DFQATT and CDR2 SNEGSKA come from the germline V gene (reference sequence). CDR3 DNA sequence: TGCAGTGCTAGATGGCTAGCGGGGCCAACGAACACCGGGGAGCTGTTTTTT. It yields the protein CSARWLAGPTNTGELFF.

This clonotype was observed a single time. V and J are TRBV4-3 and TRBJ1-4; 10 nucleotides agree with TRBD1. The CDR3 contains 18 residues. V lost 1 base, J lost 4 bases, and 9 bases stayed unmatched. CDR1 is LGHNA and CDR2 is YSLEER in the germline V gene. The CDR3 loop is CASSQGQGATSFNEKLFF. The DNA of the CDR3 is TGCGCCAGCAGCCAAGGACAGGGGGCGACGTCCTTTAATGAAAAACTGTTTTTT.

This clonotype has ten or more counts. The chain carries TRBV7-9 and TRBJ2-5; 10 bases are shared with TRBD2. Germline V gene data show CDR1 as SEHNR and CDR2 as FQNEAQ (reference sequence). This CDR3 has 14 residues. The V and J ends lost 7 bases and 4 bases, in that order; junction bases with no gene match: 6. The CDR3 loop reads CASMQAGGGETQYF. The CDR3 coding sequence is TGTGCCAGCATGCAAGCGGGGGGGGGAGAGACCCAGTACTTC.

In its sample, this clonotype was seen a few times. The chain is built from TRBV4-1 and TRBJ2-1; TRBD1 agrees at 11 bases. Germline trimming cut 4 bases from V and 8 bases from J; bases unmatched to any gene: 1. In germline, CDR1 is MGHRA, CDR2 YSYEKL. The CDR3 consists of 13 residues. The CDR3 nucleotides are TGCGCCAGCAGCCCGGACAGGGGGCATGAGCAGTTCTTC. It is translated as CASSPDRGHEQFF.

At least ten counts were recorded for this clonotype. The V call is TRBV5-1, the J call TRBJ2-2; D remains ambiguous. The ends were cut back, 4 bases at V and 5 bases at J, with 12 bases in the middle. Germline assignment: CDR1 SGHRS and CDR2 YFSETQ. This CDR3 comprises 14 residues. In DNA form, the CDR3 reads TGCGCCAGCAGCCCGCTTTTGGGGACCGGGGAGCTGTTTTTT. It codes for CASSPLLGTGELFF.

V and J are TRBV12-5 and TRBJ2-1, with 10 positions matching TRBD1. The CDR3 runs 18 residues. V lost 1 base and J lost 0; bases outside the gene matches: 6. Germline V gene data show CDR1 as LGHNT and CDR2 as FRNRAP. CDR3 DNA: TGTGCTAGTGGTTTGGGGGACAGGGGTAGAAGCTCCTACAATGAGCAGTTCTTC. This codes for CASGLGDRGRSSYNEQFF.

DNA of the CDR3: TGTGCCAGCACCCTTAGCGGGGACTCCCCGTATTCACCCCTCCACTTT. This gives the protein CASTLSGDSPYSPLHF. The genes are TRBV28 and TRBJ1-6; TRBD1 is a possible D gene (5 bases). This CDR3 comprises 16 residues. V was shortened by 7 bases and J by 8 bases, with 21 bases between the two germline ends. Germline V gene sequence: CDR1 MDHEN, CDR2 SYDVKM.

The CDR3 here is CASSRLAGNVQYF. The CDR3 bases are TGTGCCAGCAGCCGACTAGCGGGCAATGTGCAGTATTTT. The rearrangement links TRBV7-3 to TRBJ2-3, with 10 positions matching TRBD2. Germline CDR1 and CDR2: SGHTA and FQGTGA. V lost 5 bases to trimming and J lost 11 bases; unmatched junction nucleotides: 7. This CDR3 spans 13 amino acids.

There are many counts of this clonotype. The CDR3 loop is CSARSGTDTQYF. The CDR3 DNA reads as TGCAGTGCTAGATCCGGGACAGATACGCAGTATTTT. The chain joins TRBV20-1 to TRBJ2-3; D not resolved. Trimming cost V 2 bases and J 3 bases, with 6 bases left between them. The CDR3 consists of 12 residues. From germline, CDR1 is DFQATT and CDR2 SNEGSKA (reference sequence).

This clonotype was detected ten times or more. The chain is built from TRBV4-3 and TRBJ2-3; TRBD2 agrees at 8 bases. The J segment lost 4 bases and the V segment lost 4 bases, leaving 7 bases of the junction unmatched. Germline V gene sequence: CDR1 LGHNA, CDR2 YSLEER. CDR3 size: 15 residues. The CDR3 nucleotides are TGCGCCAGCAGCCCTCGGGGGGGCGGGGCAGATACGCAGTATTTT. It is translated as CASSPRGGGADTQYF.

The chain has TRBV10-2 and TRBJ2-5; D is ambiguous. CDR1 is WSHSY and CDR2 is SAAADI in the germline V gene. The germline V and J ends were trimmed by 4 bases and 0 bases, with 3 bases remaining between them. The CDR3 is 12 amino acids. As DNA, the CDR3 is TGCGCCAGCAGTGGGAACCAAGAGACCCAGTACTTC. Translating gives CASSGNQETQYF.

This clonotype was observed a few times. This chain uses TRBV5-8 with TRBJ2-4; 10 bases map to TRBD2. CDR1 SGHTS and CDR2 YDEGEE come from the germline V gene. The length of the CDR3 is 16 residues. Trimming removed 4 bases from V and 1 base from J; junction bases left unmatched: 5. CDR3 region: CASSLSGGAAKNIQYF. CDR3 DNA sequence: TGTGCCAGCAGCCTCAGCGGGGGGGCTGCCAAAAACATTCAGTACTTC.

This clonotype appeared a few times. This chain links TRBV7-2 with TRBJ2-6, with unresolved D. Germline lookup yields CDR1 SGHTA and CDR2 FQGNSA. This CDR3 contains 16 residues. V was trimmed by 5 bases and J by 0 bases, leaving 11 bases between them. CDR3 DNA: TGTGCCAGCAGCCAATGGGCCGGCTCTGGGGCCAACGTCCTGACTTTC. Amino acids: CASSQWAGSGANVLTF.

This clonotype was detected many times. The chain carries TRBV20-1 and TRBJ2-5; 11 nucleotides line up with TRBD2. Germline V lookup: CDR1 DFQATT, CDR2 SNEGSKA (reference sequence). With 5 bases clipped from V and 2 bases from J, the junction kept 7 bases outside the gene matches. The CDR3 extends over 15 amino acids. Here the CDR3 reads CSAAGLAGSQETQYF. In DNA, the CDR3 is TGCAGTGCTGCAGGACTAGCGGGTTCTCAAGAGACCCAGTACTTC.